This record looks at one T cell receptor beta chain sequence and its context. This clone was counted a single time. Its target antigen remains unknown. Within one base of it there is no much larger clone, and no base qualities were kept. Its CDR3 holds 15 amino acids, cysteine through phenylalanine. The read is trimmed to its CDR3 DNA, 45 bases read in frame from base 1. V is pruned by 2 bases and J by 2 bases, leaving 2 bases of the junction without a gene match. The germline V gene yields SGHDT for CDR1 and YYEEEE for CDR2. This sample was taken from a study of PD-1 blockade in mismatch repair-deficient tumors (dated by TCRdb to the late 2010s). Notes on the research overall: Between late 2013 and late 2016, roughly 84 consecutive patients with about a dozen mismatch repair-deficient cancer types, all previously treated and progressing, were enrolled in the trial. Tumor-associated T cell clones were tracked in the peripheral blood of patients responding to PD-1 blockade by deep sequencing of TCR CDR3 regions.

Library prep was done by the immunoSEQ multiplex PCR assay. TCRdb provides this immuneACCESS table in a form limited to in-frame rearrangements. Some clones are lacking; in checked studies, under half of them reflect an unresolved V gene, and why the rest are absent is not known. The table for this sample lists 30,000 to 45,000 clones; approximately 80% of them were counted only once. The ten largest account for approximately 0.98% of the sample. Summary of the overall study and its limitations: Rapid expansion after pembrolizumab followed by contraction, generally before radiologic responses, was shown by tumor-resident clones, which were often undetectable in blood before treatment.

For every enrolled patient, mismatch repair deficiency was confirmed by either polymerase chain reaction or immunohistochemistry. TCR sequencing was carried out for three patients who responded to pembrolizumab therapy. The phase II trial prospectively tested pembrolizumab PD-1 blockade in advanced mismatch repair-deficient cancers regardless of tissue of origin. Peripheral blood T cell samples were collected serially, before PD-1 blockade began and at several time points afterward. The timing of each blood sample was reported as weeks after the first dose of pembrolizumab. The source is an adult with mismatch repair-deficient cancer. The chain uses TRBV5-6 and TRBJ2-2, and TRBD1 aligns with 8 junction nucleotides. The sequences come from PBMCs, collected approximately 9 months after starting pembrolizumab. The nucleotide sequence is TGTGCCAGCAGCTTCAGGGGGCCTAACACCGGGGAGCTGTTTTTT. Its coded protein is CASSFRGPNTGELFF.